This TCR beta chain was captured in a study of response to subunit inactivated influenza vaccine. Study-wide results and caveats: Every seasonal influenza vaccination brings in few new T cells, the authors suggested.

The length of the CDR3 is 13 residues. CDR1 and CDR2 from the germline V gene are LGHDT and YNNKEL (reference sequence). The J segment lost 7 bases and the V segment lost 1 base, leaving 3 bases of the junction unmatched. This clonotype was observed many times. Its antigen is currently unknown. TCRdb passed the RT-PCR reads through MiXCR, listing each CDR3 protein once. The sample has a few hundred thousand distinct CDR3 sequences, 13% to 15% seen once; the top ten hold 11%. This sample comprised PBMCs from blood, obtained roughly 13 days after vaccination. The chain combines TRBV3-1 with TRBJ2-7; 8 bases fit TRBD2. This clonotype was obtained from a man in his fifties or sixties who received an inactivated influenza vaccine. DNA of the CDR3: TGTGCCAGCAGCCAAGGCGGGGGGTTGGAGCAGTACTTC. Its translation is CASSQGGGLEQYF.